This T cell receptor beta chain was identified in a study of shared clonotypes between healthy human individuals. Sequenced by immunoSEQ multiplex PCR; TCRdb stores in-frame clones only, minus some. The data contain more than 2 million clones, around 95% of them seen just once; the ten biggest clones take up 0.13%. J lost 4 bases, V lost 4 bases, and 2 bases had no gene match. In germline, CDR1 is SGHNT, CDR2 YENEEA. There are 13 residues in the CDR3. The chain joins TRBV11-3 to TRBJ2-7; 9 nucleotides align to TRBD2. The sample consisted of naive CD4+ T cells sorted from blood. As for subset: CD45RA+ positively selected. The receptor was derived from a young man in good health. Written as DNA, the CDR3 is TGTGCCAGCAGCTCCGCGGGGGGGTACGAGCAGTACTTC. This codes for CASSSAGGYEQYF.